Listed here are 25 T cell receptor beta chains from one sample, sequenced in a study of blood T cell repertoires in COVID-19. Sequenced by immunoSEQ multiplex PCR; TCRdb stores in-frame clones only, minus some. Of about 310,000 clones in the sample, roughly nine tenths were seen once. Sequencing was performed on peripheral blood. These receptors all stem from a woman under 40 with COVID-19, enrolled during active disease.

The chain links TRBV10-3 to TRBJ1-5; 8 nucleotides line up with TRBD1. CDR3 length: 15 amino acids. V lost 2 bases, J lost 6 bases, and 6 bases stayed unmatched. Germline V gene lookup returns CDR1 ENHRY and CDR2 SYGVKD. CDR3 protein: CAISEGRGRLQPQHF. DNA for the CDR3: TGTGCCATCAGTGAGGGCAGGGGGCGACTTCAGCCCCAGCATTTT.

V gene TRBV27 combines with J gene TRBJ1-5; TRBD1 is a possible D gene (5 bases). This CDR3 comprises 14 residues. The V end lost 4 bases, the J end lost 5 bases, and 12 bases lay between the germline ends. CDR1 is MNHEY and CDR2 is SMNVEV in the germline V gene (reference sequence). The CDR3 coding sequence is TGTGCCAGCAGTTCGGACAATGAGGATCAGCCCCAGCATTTT. This sequence encodes CASSSDNEDQPQHF.

Turning to this clone: Other DNA sequences in this sample translate to the same CDR3. The chain is built from TRBV28 and TRBJ1-1; 7 positions match TRBD1. Germline CDR1 is MDHEN and CDR2 is SYDVKM. J lost 5 bases, V lost 6 bases, and 6 bases had no gene match. The CDR3 loop spans 13 amino acids. The CDR3 region has the DNA TGTGCCAGCAGCCCAGGGGGAGGAACTGAAGCTTTCTTT. Translating gives CASSPGGGTEAFF.

The V and J genes are TRBV27 and TRBJ2-1, with 11 bases aligning to TRBD1. V shed 6 bases, J shed 8 bases, and the junction held 15 bases outside the gene matches. This CDR3 comprises 17 residues. Germline V lookup: CDR1 MNHEY, CDR2 SMNVEV (reference sequence). CDR3 region: CASSPYGSGQGADEQFF. The CDR3 nucleotides are TGTGCCAGCAGCCCCTATGGCTCAGGACAGGGGGCAGATGAGCAGTTCTTC.

The chain recombines TRBV12-3 or TRBV12-4 with TRBJ1-1; 7 bases are shared with TRBD1. V lost 3 bases to trimming and J lost 11 bases; unmatched junction nucleotides: 6. The CDR3 sequence is 12 residues long. The CDR3: CASSFGDRAAFF. The CDR3 bases are TGTGCCAGCAGTTTCGGAGACAGGGCGGCTTTCTTT.

The rearrangement uses TRBV19 and TRBJ1-6, with 10 bases identical to TRBD1. The CDR3 has 15 residues. Germline CDR1 and CDR2: LNHDA and SQIVND (reference sequence). V shed 5 bases and J 10 bases; nucleotides not matched to a gene: 8. CDR3 DNA sequence: TGTGCCAGTAGTCGGTCGACAGGGGGCCAGTCACCCCTCCACTTT. Protein product: CASSRSTGGQSPLHF.

J is TRBJ1-2 and V is TRBV30; 9 bases are shared with TRBD1. Germline-derived CDR1 and CDR2 are GTSNPN and SVGIG (reference sequence). The CDR3 covers 12 residues. V lost 4 bases to trimming and J lost 6 bases; unmatched junction nucleotides: 3. CDR3 protein: CAWIQGADGYTF. The CDR3 DNA reads TGTGCCTGGATACAGGGGGCGGATGGCTACACCTTC.

The chain joins TRBV18 to TRBJ1-1; D may be TRBD1 (5 bases). V lost 1 base and J 3 bases, leaving 9 bases between the germline ends. This CDR3 is 14 amino acids long. Germline-derived CDR1 and CDR2 are KGHSH and LQKENI. Here the CDR3 DNA reads TGTGCCAGCTCACCACTCCCCAGGGACACTGAAGCTTTCTTT. Encoded protein: CASSPLPRDTEAFF.

The chain carries TRBV5-8 and TRBJ2-3, with 9 positions matching TRBD2. The trim removed 4 bases at V and 0 bases at J, leaving 6 bases unmatched. The CDR3 has 16 residues. Looked up from germline, CDR1 is SGHTS and CDR2 is YDEGEE. CDR3 nucleotides: TGTGCCAGCAGCCGAGGGACTAGCCTTAGCACAGATACGCAGTATTTT. This gives the protein CASSRGTSLSTDTQYF.

This clone was picked up one time. The J gene is TRBJ1-2, the V gene TRBV19, with D possibly being TRBD1 (5 bases). V was pared by 7 bases and J by 5 bases, with 23 bases between. Germline loops: CDR1 LNHDA, CDR2 SQIVND (reference sequence). This CDR3 has 16 residues. CDR3 sequence (DNA): TGTGCCAGTAATGAGCAGAGCTGGCAGGGCTCATATGGCTACACCTTC. Amino acid sequence: CASNEQSWQGSYGYTF.

The chain is built from TRBV30 and TRBJ2-3; TRBD1 might be the D (5 bases). V was clipped by 3 bases and J by 0 bases, with 10 bases between them. CDR1 and CDR2 (germline): GTSNPN, SVGIG (reference sequence). The CDR3 is made up of 14 amino acids. Written as DNA, the CDR3 is TGTGCCTGGAGGACAGTCTTTAGCACAGATACGCAGTATTTT. It specifies CAWRTVFSTDTQYF.

The CDR3 region is CASSENSLATDTQYF. The CDR3 bases are TGTGCCAGCAGTGAAAATTCTCTAGCGACAGATACGCAGTATTTT. The chain uses TRBV2 and TRBJ2-3, with D maybe TRBD2 (6 bases). V gave up 2 bases and J gave up 3 bases, with 12 bases separating them. CDR3 length equals 15 residues. Germline loops: CDR1 SNHLY, CDR2 FYNNEI.

The chain couples TRBV5-1 to TRBJ1-4; 9 bases align to TRBD1. V gave up 4 bases and J gave up 6 bases; unmatched junction bases: 1. The CDR3 runs 13 residues. The germline V gene has CDR1 SGHRS and CDR2 YFSETQ. The DNA for the CDR3 is TGCGCCAGCAGCGGGACAGGGTATGAAAAACTGTTTTTT. Amino acid sequence: CASSGTGYEKLFF.

The chain has TRBV19 and TRBJ2-2; 7 bases are shared with TRBD2. V trimming: 7 bases; J trimming: 0 bases; junction bases outside the gene matches: 8. Germline V lookup: CDR1 LNHDA, CDR2 SQIVND (reference sequence). This CDR3 is 16 amino acids long. The CDR3 sequence: CASTSGGRTNTGELFF. The CDR3, as DNA: TGTGCCAGTACCTCGGGCGGGAGAACGAACACCGGGGAGCTGTTTTTT.

This clone was seen more than once but under ten times. The chain recombines TRBV19 with TRBJ1-2; TRBD1 is a possible D gene (6 bases). The ends were cut back, 5 bases at V and 4 bases at J, with 14 bases in the middle. Germline CDR1 and CDR2: LNHDA and SQIVND (reference sequence). The CDR3 sequence is 14 residues long. Here the CDR3 DNA reads TGTGCCAGTAGTGGCCGGACAGTGAGCTATGGCTACACCTTC. It translates to CASSGRTVSYGYTF.

J is TRBJ1-1 and V is TRBV19; weak D call: TRBD1 (5 bases). CDR1 is LNHDA, CDR2 SQIVND, per germline (reference sequence). The CDR3 extends over 13 amino acids. The germline V and J ends were trimmed by 7 bases and 5 bases, with 14 bases remaining between them. The CDR3 nucleotides read TGTGCCAGTAATAGGGGAAGTGTGACTGAAGCTTTCTTT. Its protein product is CASNRGSVTEAFF.

The genes are TRBV5-1 and TRBJ1-5, with D possibly TRBD1 on 6 matching bases. Germline V lookup: CDR1 SGHRS, CDR2 YFSETQ. Trimming left V 4 bases short and J 3 bases short, with 11 bases between. This CDR3 comprises 14 residues. As DNA, the CDR3 is TGCGCCAGCAGCAATGGGGGCCCCAATCAGCCCCAGCATTTT. Translating gives CASSNGGPNQPQHF.

The chain combines TRBV5-1 with TRBJ2-5; D unclear. Germline V CDR1 and CDR2: SGHRS, YFSETQ. With 4 bases removed from V and 7 bases from J, the gap between germline ends came to 8 bases. The CDR3 runs 11 residues. CDR3 bases: TGCGCCAGCAGCGCCCTCGGGACCCAGTACTTC. This codes for CASSALGTQYF.

The chain joins TRBV5-1 to TRBJ2-4; D possibly corresponds to TRBD2 (6 bases). This CDR3 has 15 residues. Germline loops: CDR1 SGHRS, CDR2 YFSETQ. Trimming left V 4 bases short and J 0 bases short, with 11 bases between. The CDR3 is CASSPTSLAKNIQYF. CDR3 bases: TGCGCCAGCAGCCCCACTAGCCTAGCCAAAAACATTCAGTACTTC. The complete variable domain, with remaining parts taken from reference TRBV5-1 and TRBJ2-4, reads KAGVTQTPRYLIKTRGQQVTLSCSPISGHRSVSWYQQTPGQGLQFLFEYFSETQRNKGNFPGRFSGRQFSNSRSEMNVSTLELGDSALYLCASSPTSLAKNIQYFGAGTRLSVL.

V is TRBV7-8 and J is TRBJ2-1; 9 nucleotides align to TRBD1. The CDR3 loop spans 19 amino acids. V dropped 2 bases and J dropped 2; count of bases not matched to a gene: 13. Looked up from germline, CDR1 is SGHVS and CDR2 is FQNEAQ. The CDR3 DNA reads as TGTGCCAGCAGCTTATCGTCGATCACCGGACAGGGGCCCTACAATGAGCAGTTCTTC. Protein: CASSLSSITGQGPYNEQFF.

The chain links TRBV11-2 to TRBJ2-7; the match to TRBD2 covers 7 bases. CDR1 and CDR2 (germline): SGHAT, FQNNGV. The CDR3 has 15 residues. V lost 1 base and J lost 5; bases outside the gene matches: 8. CDR3 bases: TGTGCCAGCAGCTTAGCTACGGGAGGATGGAACGAGCAGTACTTC. Its protein is CASSLATGGWNEQYF. Filled out from reference TRBV11-2 and TRBJ2-7, the complete variable domain reads EAGVAQSPRYKIIEKRQSVAFWCNPISGHATLYWYQQILGQGPKLLIQFQNNGVVDDSQLPKDRFSAERLKGVDSTLKIQPAKLEDSAVYLCASSLATGGWNEQYFGPGTRLTVT.

The chain has TRBV28 and TRBJ2-1; 11 nucleotides align to TRBD2. The J segment lost 7 bases and the V segment lost 10 bases, leaving 9 bases of the junction unmatched. CDR1 MDHEN and CDR2 SYDVKM come from the germline V gene. This CDR3 is built from 14 residues. In DNA form, the CDR3 reads TGTGCCACCGGGGGGGCTAGCGGGAGGAATGAGCAGTTCTTC. This gives the protein CATGGASGRNEQFF. Full variable domain (outside the CDR3, taken from reference TRBV28 and TRBJ2-1): DVKVTQSSRYLVKRTGEKVFLECVQDMDHENMFWYRQDPGLGLRLIYFSYDVKMKEKGDIPEGYSVSREKKERFSLILESASTNQTSMYLCATGGASGRNEQFFGPGTRLTVL.

This chain connects TRBV19 to TRBJ1-5; 7 positions agree with TRBD1. Germline V gives CDR1 LNHDA, CDR2 SQIVND (reference sequence). Trimming at V came to 6 bases and at J to 4 bases, leaving 3 bases not matched to a gene. The CDR3 loop spans 13 amino acids. The CDR3 region has the DNA TGTGCCAGTAGAAGGACAGGTAATCAGCCCCAGCATTTT. Encoded protein: CASRRTGNQPQHF.

The CDR3 nucleotides read TGTGCCAGCAAGCCAGACTCTCTCTCTGAAGCTTTCTTT. Its translation is CASKPDSLSEAFF. The chain combines TRBV12-3 or TRBV12-4 with TRBJ1-1, with unresolved D. This CDR3 region has 13 residues. The ends were cut back, 7 bases at V and 6 bases at J, with 15 bases in the middle.

The rearrangement links TRBV18 to TRBJ1-1; tentatively, D is TRBD1 (5 bases). V lost 4 bases, J lost 4 bases, and 10 bases lay in between. Per the germline V gene, CDR1 is KGHSH and CDR2 is LQKENI. The length of the CDR3 is 13 residues. CDR3 sequence: CASSQGLGTEAFF. CDR3 DNA: TGTGCCAGCTCACAGGGACTCGGCACTGAAGCTTTCTTT.